The 21 T cell receptor beta chains reported below all come from one sample, sequenced in a study of blood T cell repertoires in COVID-19. Data came from immunoSEQ multiplex PCR; TCRdb stores just in-frame clones and leaves some out. The table records around 500,000 clones, 80% to 90% of them present only once. The specimen sequenced was PBMCs or T cells enriched from blood (not recorded which). These receptors were collected from a woman aged 55-70 years who had recovered from COVID-19.

The J gene is TRBJ1-2, the V gene TRBV6-4, with 10 bases identical to TRBD1. CDR3 length: 13 residues. Germline CDR1 and CDR2: MRHNA and SNTAGT. The J segment lost 7 bases and the V segment lost 1 base, leaving 0 bases of the junction unmatched. CDR3 in amino acids: CASSDWTGGGYTF. In nucleotides, the CDR3 is TGTGCCAGCAGTGACTGGACAGGGGGTGGCTACACCTTC.

The genes are TRBV11-3 and TRBJ1-1, with a tentative D call TRBD1 (5 bases). Trimming left V 8 bases short and J 1 base short, with 11 bases between. There are 13 residues in the CDR3. Germline CDR1 SGHNT, CDR2 YENEEA. This CDR3 is CASSPRGNTEAFF. CDR3 nucleotide sequence: TGTGCCAGCTCCCCAAGGGGGAACACTGAAGCTTTCTTT. The entire variable domain, with the rest obtained from reference TRBV11-3 and TRBJ1-1, is as follows: EAGVVQSPRYKIIEKKQPVAFWCNPISGHNTLYWYLQNLGQGPELLIRYENEEAVDDSQLPKDRFSAERLKGVDSTLKIQPAELGDSAVYLCASSPRGNTEAFFGQGTRLTVV.

This chain joins TRBV11-2 and TRBJ1-6, with D hard to call. Germline V gene data show CDR1 as SGHAT and CDR2 as FQNNGV. The germline V and J ends were trimmed by 2 bases and 7 bases, with 21 bases remaining between them. There are 18 residues in the CDR3. The CDR3 region has the DNA TGTGCCAGCAGCTTAAGTCCCTCCCCGGGAAATAAAAATTCACCCCTCCACTTT. This encodes CASSLSPSPGNKNSPLHF.

The chain carries TRBV6-5 and TRBJ2-5, with 9 bases identical to TRBD1. The CDR3 loop spans 13 amino acids. Germline V gives CDR1 MNHEY, CDR2 SVGAGI. Trimming at V came to 4 bases and at J to 3 bases, leaving 0 bases not matched to a gene. The CDR3 sequence: CASSWDREETQYF. The CDR3 bases are TGTGCCAGCAGTTGGGACAGGGAAGAGACCCAGTACTTC.

V gene TRBV7-9 combines with J gene TRBJ1-1; D possibly corresponds to TRBD1 (6 bases). Between the trimmed V and J ends, which lost 4 bases and 3 bases, there was a span of 12 bases. This CDR3 spans 14 amino acids. Germline V lookup: CDR1 SEHNR, CDR2 FQNEAQ (reference sequence). CDR3 sequence (DNA): TGTGCCAGCAGCTCGCCTCAGGGGTACACTGAAGCTTTCTTT. Its translation: CASSSPQGYTEAFF.

The chain is built from TRBV2 and TRBJ2-3, with 7 bases aligning to TRBD1. Germline trimming cut 7 bases from V and 1 base from J; bases unmatched to any gene: 5. Germline values: CDR1 SNHLY, CDR2 FYNNEI. CDR3 length: 14 amino acids. Here the CDR3 reads CASMTGSGTDTQYF. CDR3 in DNA: TGTGCCAGCATGACAGGGTCGGGCACAGATACGCAGTATTTT.

In DNA form, the CDR3 reads TGTGCCTGGAGTGTACAGCGGTCACCCCTCCACTTT. It encodes CAWSVQRSPLHF. The chain uses TRBV30 and TRBJ1-6, with D hard to call. Trimming stripped 0 bases from V and 10 bases from J, with 7 bases between. Germline assignment: CDR1 GTSNPN and CDR2 SVGIG (reference sequence). The CDR3 runs to 12 residues.

The CDR3 bases are TGTGCCAGCAAGTCAGACACTGAAGCTTTCTTT. Protein sequence: CASKSDTEAFF. This chain links TRBV3-1 (or the pseudogene TRBV3-2) with TRBJ1-1; no firm D call. Germline V gene lookup returns CDR1 LGHDT and CDR2 YNNKEL (reference sequence). CDR3 length: 11 residues. Trimming left V 7 bases short and J 3 bases short, with 6 bases between.

J is TRBJ1-1 and V is TRBV5-1; tentatively, D is TRBD1 (5 bases). Between the trimmed V and J ends, which lost 2 bases and 0 bases, there was a span of 14 bases. Germline-derived CDR1 and CDR2 are SGHRS and YFSETQ. CDR3 length equals 16 residues. The CDR3 region is CASSFGDSRMNTEAFF. The DNA for the CDR3 is TGCGCCAGCAGCTTTGGCGACAGCCGAATGAACACTGAAGCTTTCTTT.

CDR3 residues: CASSLGGGVHEQYV. CDR3 bases: TGTGCCAGCAGCTTAGGAGGCGGGGTTCACGAGCAGTACGTC. The rearrangement links TRBV7-9 to TRBJ2-7; TRBD2 might be the D (6 bases). V lost 1 base, J lost 5 bases, and 12 bases lay in between. The CDR3 contains 14 residues. CDR1 is SEHNR and CDR2 is FQNEAQ in the germline V gene (reference sequence).

V usage is TRBV5-6 and J usage is TRBJ1-1; D unresolved. V was clipped by 0 bases and J by 0 bases, with 3 bases between them. The CDR3 sequence is 13 residues long. Germline CDR1 is SGHDT and CDR2 is YYEEEE. This CDR3 reads CASSLVMNTEAFF. The CDR3 region has the DNA TGTGCCAGCAGCTTGGTAATGAACACTGAAGCTTTCTTT.

The rearrangement uses TRBV28 and TRBJ1-2, with D possibly matching TRBD1 (6 bases). CDR1 is MDHEN, CDR2 SYDVKM, per germline. Trimming left V 5 bases short and J 13 bases short, with 17 bases between. The length of the CDR3 is 12 residues. CDR3 loop: CASSPSGGGGTF. The CDR3 nucleotides read TGTGCCAGCAGTCCCTCTGGCGGGGGCGGCACCTTC.

This chain links TRBV5-8 with TRBJ1-1; tentative D call: TRBD1 (5 bases). Germline loops: CDR1 SGHTS, CDR2 YDEGEE. Between the trimmed V and J ends, which lost 6 bases and 1 base, there was a span of 13 bases. This CDR3 has 14 amino acids. The CDR3, as DNA: TGTGCCAGCAACGCGGGACTCCAGAACACTGAAGCTTTCTTT. Translating gives CASNAGLQNTEAFF.

This sequence joins TRBV30 and TRBJ1-6, with D possibly matching TRBD1 (5 bases). Germline CDR1 is GTSNPN and CDR2 is SVGIG (reference sequence). The CDR3 contains 14 residues. Trimming left V 2 bases short and J 6 bases short, with 11 bases between. The CDR3, as DNA: TGTGCCTGGAGTTTGGGGCAGGCTAATTCACCCCTCCACTTT. This translates into CAWSLGQANSPLHF.

The chain has TRBV10-3 and TRBJ1-5, with TRBD1 as a possible D gene (5 bases). CDR3 length equals 16 residues. V lost 1 base and J 0 bases, leaving 10 bases between the germline ends. CDR1 ENHRY and CDR2 SYGVKD come from the germline V gene. CDR3 DNA: TGTGCCATCAGTGAGTATCAGGGAAATAGCAATCAGCCCCAGCATTTT. Protein product: CAISEYQGNSNQPQHF.

This chain links TRBV9 with TRBJ1-1, with a tentative D call TRBD1 (5 bases). The CDR3 covers 15 residues. With 3 bases removed from V and 1 base from J, the gap between germline ends came to 13 bases. Germline V gives CDR1 SGDLS, CDR2 YYNGEE. Here the CDR3 DNA reads TGTGCCAGCAGCGGCCTTGGACATACGAACACTGAAGCTTTCTTT. It specifies CASSGLGHTNTEAFF.

The rearrangement joins TRBV3-1 (or the pseudogene TRBV3-2) to TRBJ2-3, with TRBD2 matching 12 bases. With V trimmed by 4 bases and J by 2 bases, 7 bases remained unmatched. Germline CDR1 and CDR2: LGHDT and YNNKEL (reference sequence). The CDR3 runs to 17 residues. CDR3 loop: CASSLTSGGLFTDTQYF. The DNA for the CDR3 is TGTGCCAGCAGCCTTACTAGCGGGGGGCTTTTCACAGATACGCAGTATTTT.

The chain has TRBV9 and TRBJ2-3, with 9 bases fitting TRBD2. V gave up 0 bases and J gave up 0 bases; unmatched junction bases: 2. Germline CDR1 SGDLS, CDR2 YYNGEE. This CDR3 comprises 16 residues. The CDR3 loop reads CASSVASGGSTDTQYF. CDR3 nucleotide sequence: TGTGCCAGCAGCGTAGCCAGCGGGGGGAGCACAGATACGCAGTATTTT.

V is TRBV7-2 and J is TRBJ1-1; the D gene is possibly TRBD1 (5 bases). Germline assignment: CDR1 SGHTA and CDR2 FQGNSA. V lost 5 bases to trimming and J lost 5 bases, with 15 bases between them. The CDR3 runs 14 residues. CDR3 residues: CASSQLAGRTEAFF. The CDR3 nucleotides are TGTGCCAGCAGCCAACTGGCAGGGAGGACTGAAGCTTTCTTT.

This chain connects TRBV4-1 to TRBJ1-5; D possibly corresponds to TRBD1 (5 bases). The CDR3 is 17 amino acids. Germline CDR1 MGHRA, CDR2 YSYEKL. Trimming removed 1 base from V and 2 bases from J, with 15 bases in between. CDR3 DNA sequence: TGCGCCAGCAGCCAAGGCCCTGTAGGGGCGGGCAATCAGCCCCAGCATTTT. Translated: CASSQGPVGAGNQPQHF.

This chain joins TRBV5-1 and TRBJ1-5, with a possible D match to TRBD1 (5 bases). The V end was cut by 0 bases, the J end by 7 bases, with 11 bases between. The CDR3 runs to 14 residues. CDR1 and CDR2 from the germline V gene are SGHRS and YFSETQ. CDR3 nucleotides: TGCGCCAGCAGCTTGGTCGGAGGGGAACAGCCCCAGCATTTT. Translated: CASSLVGGEQPQHF. The full variable domain, rest sourced from reference TRBV5-1 and TRBJ1-5, is KAGVTQTPRYLIKTRGQQVTLSCSPISGHRSVSWYQQTPGQGLQFLFEYFSETQRNKGNFPGRFSGRQFSNSRSEMNVSTLELGDSALYLCASSLVGGEQPQHFGDGTRLSIL.